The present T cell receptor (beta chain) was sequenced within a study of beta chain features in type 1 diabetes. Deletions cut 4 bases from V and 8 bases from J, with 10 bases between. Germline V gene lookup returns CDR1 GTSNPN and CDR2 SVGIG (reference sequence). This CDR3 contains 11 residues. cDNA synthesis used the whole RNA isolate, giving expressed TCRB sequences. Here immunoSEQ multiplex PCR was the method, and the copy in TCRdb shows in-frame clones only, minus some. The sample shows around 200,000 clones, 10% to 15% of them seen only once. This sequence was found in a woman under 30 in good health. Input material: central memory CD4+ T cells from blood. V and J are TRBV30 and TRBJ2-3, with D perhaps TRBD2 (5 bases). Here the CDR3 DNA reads TGTGCCTGGAAAGCAGAGGGTACGCAGTATTTT. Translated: CAWKAEGTQYF. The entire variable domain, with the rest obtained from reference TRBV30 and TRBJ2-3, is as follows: SQTIHQWPATLVQPVGSPLSLECTVEGTSNPNLYWYRQAAGRGLQLLFYSVGIGQISSEVPQNLSASRPQDRQFILSSKKLLLSDSGFYLCAWKAEGTQYFGPGTRLTVL.